Below, 31 T cell receptor beta chains from the same sample are listed, as sequenced in a study of blood T cell repertoires in COVID-19. The repertoire was sequenced with immunoSEQ multiplex PCR; TCRdb's copy has only in-frame clones and lacks some. The profile shows 240,000 or so clones, over 70% of them singletons. Sequenced material: peripheral blood. Receptors were obtained from a woman aged 80 or older with acute or convalescent COVID-19.

This chain joins TRBV30 and TRBJ2-2; maybe TRBD2 (6 bases). Germline V CDR1 and CDR2: GTSNPN, SVGIG (reference sequence). Trimming cost V 0 bases and J 2 bases, with 13 bases left between them. The CDR3 spans 16 residues. CDR3 in DNA: TGTGCCTGGAGTGTATACGGCGGGGCTAACACCGGGGAGCTGTTTTTT. Protein: CAWSVYGGANTGELFF.

The genes are TRBV2 and TRBJ2-7; 16 nucleotides match TRBD2. Germline assignment: CDR1 SNHLY and CDR2 FYNNEI. This CDR3 spans 17 amino acids. The trim removed 8 bases at V and 2 bases at J, leaving 9 bases unmatched. The CDR3 spells CASHPGTSGRAPYEQYF. The CDR3 DNA reads as TGTGCCAGCCACCCCGGGACTAGCGGGAGGGCCCCCTACGAGCAGTACTTC. Full variable domain (outside the CDR3, taken from reference TRBV2 and TRBJ2-7): EPEVTQTPSHQVTQMGQEVILRCVPISNHLYFYWYRQILGQKVEFLVSFYNNEISEKSEIFDDQFSVERPDGSNFTLKIRSTKLEDSAMYFCASHPGTSGRAPYEQYFGPGTRLTVT.

The chain joins TRBV25-1 to TRBJ1-6; D unclear. Germline CDR1 is MGHDK and CDR2 is SYGVNS. V lost 8 bases and J 7 bases, leaving 12 bases between the germline ends. This CDR3 is 13 amino acids long. The CDR3 spells CASRIDGNSPLHF. The CDR3 DNA reads as TGTGCCAGCCGAATCGACGGGAATTCACCCCTCCACTTT.

This chain links TRBV5-1 with TRBJ2-2; TRBD1 agrees at 8 bases. The junction had 5 bases not matched to a gene; V was cut back by 5 bases and J by 2 bases. Germline CDR1 reads SGHRS; CDR2 reads YFSETQ. The CDR3 totals 15 residues. CDR3 protein: CASRPDRGNTGELFF. The DNA of the CDR3 is TGCGCCAGCAGACCCGACAGGGGAAACACCGGGGAGCTGTTTTTT.

The chain employs TRBV5-1 and TRBJ1-4, with a possible D match to TRBD1 (5 bases). V was shortened by 6 bases and J by 8 bases, with 23 bases between the two germline ends. Germline assignment: CDR1 SGHRS and CDR2 YFSETQ. CDR3 size: 16 residues. CDR3 residues: CASTTGPAVGGEKLFF. The CDR3 DNA is TGCGCCAGCACTACAGGTCCGGCAGTGGGAGGGGAAAAACTGTTTTTT.

The V and J genes are TRBV29-1 and TRBJ2-7; D may be TRBD2 (6 bases). This CDR3 is 9 amino acids long. Germline V gene data show CDR1 as SQVTM and CDR2 as ANQGSEA. V was clipped by 6 bases and J by 6 bases, with 6 bases between them. The CDR3 DNA reads TGCAGCGTGGAGGGCGAGCAGTACTTC. Protein product: CSVEGEQYF.

Worth noting for this clone: At one of its ends the junction is not consistent with the germline gene, which may arise from a read error. V and J are TRBV5-1 and TRBJ1-5; 7 bases are shared with TRBD1. Germline V gene lookup returns CDR1 SGHRS and CDR2 YFSETQ. There are 15 residues in the CDR3. DNA of the CDR3: TGCGCCAGCAGATTGGGGGACAGCATCAATCAGCCCCAGCATTTT. This sequence encodes CASRLGDSINQPQHF.

This clone was observed a single time. The chain carries TRBV5-1 and TRBJ2-5; 7 bases fit TRBD2. The CDR3 covers 14 residues. CDR1 SGHRS and CDR2 YFSETQ come from the germline V gene. J was trimmed by 4 bases and V by 0 bases; bases with no gene match: 3. The CDR3 protein is CASSLVGGTETQYF. CDR3 nucleotide sequence: TGCGCCAGCAGCTTGGTGGGGGGGACAGAGACCCAGTACTTC. The complete variable domain, with remaining parts taken from reference TRBV5-1 and TRBJ2-5, reads KAGVTQTPRYLIKTRGQQVTLSCSPISGHRSVSWYQQTPGQGLQFLFEYFSETQRNKGNFPGRFSGRQFSNSRSEMNVSTLELGDSALYLCASSLVGGTETQYFGPGTRLLVL.

The chain combines TRBV2 with TRBJ1-2, with a possible D match to TRBD1 (6 bases). Per germline, CDR1 SNHLY and CDR2 FYNNEI. The CDR3 has 13 amino acids. Trimming took 3 bases from V and 4 from J, leaving 9 bases between them. DNA for the CDR3: TGTGCCAGCAGTGAGGGGGCTCTCTATGGCTACACCTTC. Encoded protein: CASSEGALYGYTF.

The chain carries TRBV29-1 and TRBJ1-1, with 9 bases matching TRBD1. J gave up 10 bases and V 0 bases, and 3 bases lay outside the gene matches. Germline lookup yields CDR1 SQVTM and CDR2 ANQGSEA. The CDR3 spans 12 residues. CDR3 loop: CSVEDLDRGAFF. CDR3 nucleotide sequence: TGCAGCGTTGAAGATTTGGACAGGGGAGCTTTCTTT. The full variable domain, rest sourced from reference TRBV29-1 and TRBJ1-1, is SAVISQKPSRDICQRGTSLTIQCQVDSQVTMMFWYRQQPGQSLTLIATANQGSEATYESGFVIDKFPISRPNLTFSTLTVSNMSPEDSSIYLCSVEDLDRGAFFGQGTRLTVV.

This clone was detected a few times. J is TRBJ2-7 and V is TRBV27; D not resolved. Trimming removed 5 bases from V and 1 base from J, with 12 bases in between. CDR3 length equals 14 residues. Germline-derived CDR1 and CDR2 are MNHEY and SMNVEV (reference sequence). The CDR3 loop is CASSHYGGSYEQYF. CDR3 DNA sequence: TGTGCCAGCAGTCATTATGGCGGATCCTACGAGCAGTACTTC.

CDR3 DNA sequence: TGTGCCAGCAGGAATACAGGGTTGGGTGGCTACACCTTC. It is translated as CASRNTGLGGYTF. The chain combines TRBV5-4 with TRBJ1-2; the D gene is possibly TRBD1 (6 bases). CDR3 length equals 13 residues. With 5 bases removed from V and 7 bases from J, the gap between germline ends came to 15 bases. Germline values: CDR1 SGHNT, CDR2 YYREEE (reference sequence). The variable domain in full, with the rest retrieved from reference TRBV5-4 and TRBJ1-2, is ETGVTQSPTHLIKTRGQQVTLRCSSQSGHNTVSWYQQALGQGPQFIFQYYREEENGRGNFPPRFSGLQFPNYSSELNVNALELDDSALYLCASRNTGLGGYTFGSGTRLTVV.

The chain recombines TRBV29-1 with TRBJ2-7; TRBD1 matches 10 bases. Trimming cost V 7 bases and J 5 bases; bases outside gene matches: 26. Germline V lookup: CDR1 SQVTM, CDR2 ANQGSEA. The CDR3 loop spans 19 amino acids. CDR3 loop: CSARLVAPETGGRRNEQYF. CDR3 bases: TGCAGCGCCCGACTTGTTGCTCCCGAGACAGGGGGCAGAAGGAACGAGCAGTACTTC.

Comment on this clone: This same CDR3 is encoded by further DNA sequences in the sample. This sequence joins TRBV20-1 and TRBJ1-1, with TRBD1 as a possible D gene (5 bases). V lost 6 bases to trimming and J lost 5 bases, with 10 bases between them. The CDR3 is 11 amino acids. Germline values: CDR1 DFQATT, CDR2 SNEGSKA (reference sequence). The CDR3 here is CSASGQTEAFF. The CDR3 DNA is TGCAGTGCCTCCGGACAAACTGAAGCTTTCTTT.

The CDR3 reads CSVDSRNGYTF. The CDR3 DNA follows: TGCAGCGTTGATTCCAGGAATGGCTACACCTTC. J is TRBJ1-2 and V is TRBV29-1, with D unresolved. Trimming pared 3 bases from V and 6 bases from J, leaving 8 bases between. Germline loops: CDR1 SQVTM, CDR2 ANQGSEA. The CDR3 contains 11 residues.

This chain connects TRBV29-1 to TRBJ1-2; 7 nucleotides agree with TRBD1. Trimming cost V 0 bases and J 3 bases; bases outside gene matches: 7. This CDR3 contains 15 residues. Germline V gene data show CDR1 as SQVTM and CDR2 as ANQGSEA. The CDR3 spells CSVEDRGGAYYGYTF. CDR3 coding DNA: TGCAGCGTTGAAGATCGAGGGGGCGCTTACTATGGCTACACCTTC.

Regarding this clone: Other DNA sequences in this specimen translate into the identical CDR3. This rearrangement joins TRBV18 to TRBJ1-4; D gene ambiguous. Trimming stripped 6 bases from V and 5 bases from J, with 10 bases between. Germline CDR1 reads KGHSH; CDR2 reads LQKENI. This CDR3 spans 13 amino acids. The CDR3 nucleotides are TGTGCCAGCTCGCGCGGGCCCAATGAAAAACTGTTTTTT. Its translation: CASSRGPNEKLFF.

The J gene is TRBJ1-2, the V gene TRBV2; D not certain. V was trimmed by 2 bases and J by 7 bases, leaving 11 bases between them. CDR3 size: 13 residues. Germline lookup yields CDR1 SNHLY and CDR2 FYNNEI. The CDR3 DNA follows: TGTGCCAGCAGTGAATTCCCAGGCTCTGGCTACACCTTC. Translating it yields CASSEFPGSGYTF.

The chain recombines TRBV3-1 (or the pseudogene TRBV3-2) with TRBJ2-3; 9 bases match TRBD2. The J segment lost 5 bases and the V segment lost 3 bases, leaving 6 bases of the junction unmatched. This CDR3 region has 15 residues. Germline assignment: CDR1 LGHDT and CDR2 YNNKEL (reference sequence). DNA of the CDR3: TGTGCCAGCAGCCACGACGGCGGGGGGGGAGATACGCAGTATTTT. This codes for CASSHDGGGGDTQYF.

This clone was seen once. This chain links TRBV7-2 with TRBJ1-6; TRBD1 is a possible D gene (5 bases). This CDR3 region has 16 residues. Germline V gene data show CDR1 as SGHTA and CDR2 as FQGNSA. V lost 4 bases and J lost 5, with 15 bases in between. CDR3 residues: CASSSQGGLNNSPLHF. Here the CDR3 DNA reads TGTGCCAGCAGCTCCCAGGGAGGGCTGAATAATTCACCCCTCCACTTT. The full variable domain, its missing parts supplied by reference TRBV7-2 and TRBJ1-6, is GAGVSQSPSNKVTEKGKDVELRCDPISGHTALYWYRQSLGQGLEFLIYFQGNSAPDKSGLPSDRFSAERTGGSVSTLTIQRTQQEDSAVYLCASSSQGGLNNSPLHFGNGTRLTVT.

The CDR3 DNA is TGTGCCAGCAGCTTTTTTCTGACGGCGGGGACAGGGAACACTGAAGCTTTCTTT. As protein: CASSFFLTAGTGNTEAFF. The chain has TRBV7-8 and TRBJ1-1, with 8 bases identical to TRBD1. Germline V CDR1 and CDR2: SGHVS, FQNEAQ. This CDR3 has 18 residues. V shed 3 bases and J 1 base; nucleotides not matched to a gene: 13.

The chain uses TRBV6-6 and TRBJ2-5; perhaps TRBD1 as D (5 bases). The CDR3 runs to 15 residues. The germline CDR1 and CDR2 sequences are MNHNY and SVGAGI (reference sequence). Deletions cut 4 bases from V and 5 bases from J, with 17 bases between. The CDR3 region is CASSFQGTSGETQYF. CDR3 sequence (DNA): TGTGCCAGCAGTTTCCAGGGTACGAGTGGGGAGACCCAGTACTTC.

The chain joins TRBV5-4 to TRBJ1-1; a weak D match, TRBD1 (5 bases). Germline loops: CDR1 SGHNT, CDR2 YYREEE (reference sequence). CDR3 length: 15 amino acids. Trimming took 1 base from V and 3 from J, leaving 13 bases between them. CDR3 sequence reads: CASSLNDRRDTEAFF. The CDR3 nucleotides are TGTGCCAGCAGCTTGAATGACAGACGAGACACTGAAGCTTTCTTT. Full variable domain (missing parts from reference TRBV5-4 and TRBJ1-1): ETGVTQSPTHLIKTRGQQVTLRCSSQSGHNTVSWYQQALGQGPQFIFQYYREEENGRGNFPPRFSGLQFPNYSSELNVNALELDDSALYLCASSLNDRRDTEAFFGQGTRLTVV.

This clone was detected a few times. V is TRBV19 and J is TRBJ1-2; 8 bases are shared with TRBD1. The CDR3 runs 15 residues. Germline lookup yields CDR1 LNHDA and CDR2 SQIVND (reference sequence). The V gene end was trimmed by 4 bases and the J gene end by 8 bases; junction bases not matched to a gene: 12. In nucleotides, the CDR3 is TGTGCCAGTAGTAGCGGACAGGGAATAGCAGAGGGCTACACCTTC. Translating gives CASSSGQGIAEGYTF. The full variable domain, with the rest looked up from reference TRBV19 and TRBJ1-2, is DGGITQSPKYLFRKEGQNVTLSCEQNLNHDAMYWYRQDPGQGLRLIYYSQIVNDFQKGDIAEGYSVSREKKESFPLTVTSAQKNPTAFYLCASSSGQGIAEGYTFGSGTRLTVV.

The J gene is TRBJ2-4, the V gene TRBV18; tentatively, D is TRBD2 (6 bases). Germline lookup yields CDR1 KGHSH and CDR2 LQKENI. This CDR3 has 14 residues. V shed 3 bases and J shed 5 bases, with 11 bases lying between them. The CDR3: CASSPPGVQNIQYF. In nucleotides, the CDR3 is TGTGCCAGCTCACCGCCGGGGGTCCAAAACATTCAGTACTTC.

The gene calls are TRBV3-1 (or the pseudogene TRBV3-2) and TRBJ1-4, with D unresolved. V was cut by 6 bases and J by 4 bases, with 3 bases left in between. The CDR3 covers 11 residues. Per the germline V gene, CDR1 is LGHDT and CDR2 is YNNKEL (reference sequence). The DNA of the CDR3 is TGTGCCAGCAGTCGTAATGAAAAACTGTTTTTT. Its protein product is CASSRNEKLFF.

This chain connects TRBV2 to TRBJ1-1; D may be TRBD1 (5 bases). Trimming left V 3 bases short and J 3 bases short, with 8 bases between. The germline gives CDR1 SNHLY, CDR2 FYNNEI. The CDR3 is 13 amino acids. The CDR3 here is CASSEVRDTEAFF. DNA for the CDR3: TGTGCCAGCAGTGAGGTCAGGGACACTGAAGCTTTCTTT.

The V call is TRBV6-5, the J call TRBJ2-1; 9 bases agree with TRBD1. Germline loops: CDR1 MNHEY, CDR2 SVGAGI. The CDR3 totals 13 residues. V lost 7 bases and J lost 10; bases outside the gene matches: 8. The CDR3 DNA follows: TGTGCCAGCAACCCGGGACAGGGTGTCGAGCAGTTCTTC. Amino acids: CASNPGQGVEQFF.

The sample holds a few counts of this clone. The rearrangement links TRBV28 to TRBJ1-1; no definite D call. Germline V gene lookup returns CDR1 MDHEN and CDR2 SYDVKM. V was clipped by 4 bases and J by 4 bases, with 7 bases between them. The CDR3 spans 12 residues. CDR3 in amino acids: CASSSPTTEAFF. CDR3 sequence (DNA): TGTGCCAGCAGTTCCCCTACCACTGAAGCTTTCTTT. Variable domain in full (rest from reference TRBV28 and TRBJ1-1): DVKVTQSSRYLVKRTGEKVFLECVQDMDHENMFWYRQDPGLGLRLIYFSYDVKMKEKGDIPEGYSVSREKKERFSLILESASTNQTSMYLCASSSPTTEAFFGQGTRLTVV.

This clone was observed a single time. The rearrangement links TRBV28 to TRBJ2-7; a weak D match, TRBD1 (6 bases). CDR3 length equals 13 residues. Trimming left V 7 bases short and J 4 bases short, with 14 bases between. CDR1 and CDR2 from the germline V gene are MDHEN and SYDVKM. CDR3 residues: CASKQGNRYEQYF. The CDR3 bases are TGTGCCAGCAAACAGGGTAACCGATACGAGCAGTACTTC.

This clone was seen more than once but under ten times. V usage is TRBV10-3 and J usage is TRBJ1-2; D ambiguous. Germline values: CDR1 ENHRY, CDR2 SYGVKD. This CDR3 spans 13 amino acids. The V end lost 5 bases, the J end lost 3 bases, and 10 bases lay between the germline ends. The CDR3 spells CAISPRGDYGYTF. The CDR3 DNA reads as TGTGCCATCAGTCCTCGGGGTGACTATGGCTACACCTTC.